This T cell receptor beta chain came from a study of blood T cell repertoires in COVID-19. Turning to the study itself: Some COVID-19 samples were acute and others convalescent; all came from the United States, Italy and Spain. The cDNA or gDNA used as material had been derived from T cells, B-cell-depleted T cells, or PBMCs.

Recruitment covered over 20 US areas and drew participants whose ages spanned roughly 18 to 100 years. Clinical histories supplied by participants themselves formed the basis of cohort assignment. The repertoire was sequenced with immunoSEQ multiplex PCR; TCRdb's copy has only in-frame clones and lacks some. The data contain roughly 430,000 clones, approximately 86% of them singletons. V was trimmed by 2 bases and J by 0 bases, leaving 14 bases between them. The CDR3 runs 17 residues. Germline CDR1 reads MNHNS; CDR2 reads SASEGT. The source is a middle-aged woman with acute COVID-19. The chain recombines TRBV6-1 with TRBJ1-3, with D tentatively TRBD1 (6 bases). The source material was PBMCs or T cells enriched from blood (not recorded which). CDR3 sequence: CASSERQAPLSGNTIYF. CDR3 DNA sequence: TGTGCCAGCAGTGAACGACAGGCCCCTCTCTCTGGAAACACCATATATTTT.